These T cell receptor beta chains were read from a single sample in a study of T cell repertoires in cytomegalovirus infection. One entry per CDR3 protein, called by TCRdb with MiXCR from the reads. The sample shows some 180,000 distinct CDR3 sequences, about 18% of them seen only once. The sample was CD8+ T cells from PBMCs. All receptors come from a human donor in good health (CMV status not recorded). Some clones in this sample may be carry-over from other donors' samples. Each CDR3 is given without its conserved first and last residue. The order of the fields is J gene, V gene, clone size, CDR3 protein. Not every row has a clone size; where given, it reads once, few, many or a size class.

>TRBJ1-5|TRBV28|.
ASTSGQGSNQPQH
>TRBJ2-3|TRBV11-2|.
ASSLEAGRSTDTQY
>TRBJ1-1|TRBV25-1|few
ASRLSNTEAF
>TRBJ2-2|TRBV29-1|few
SVRFRGGGTGELF
>TRBJ2-7|TRBV7-2|few
ASSLDGQPYEQY
>TRBJ2-3|TRBV7-6|few
ASSLVGKTDTQY
>TRBJ2-5|TRBV7-2|.
ASSSDTNEETQY
>TRBJ2-1|TRBV7-8|few
ASSLLGIGGKKQF
>TRBJ1-6|TRBV7-3|few
ASSLEGNSPLH
>TRBJ2-3|TRBV20-1|few
SATISSGDTDTQY
>TRBJ2-7|TRBV12-3/TRBV12-4|many
ASSFGGRSYEQY
>TRBJ2-7|TRBV29-1|.
SVETGSGSYEQY
>TRBJ1-4|TRBV28|few
ASSLFMGAGPGEKLF
>TRBJ2-7|TRBV7-6|few
ASSLAGTGVEQY
>TRBJ2-1|TRBV28|few
ASSLLLGNEQF
>TRBJ2-5|TRBV12-3/TRBV12-4|.
ASSRGSSYRGGETQY
>TRBJ2-2|TRBV24-1|.
ATSVRPGELF
>TRBJ2-5|TRBV28|.
ASSLEGVETQY
>TRBJ2-3|TRBV7-9|few
ASSLISAGARADTQY
>TRBJ2-7|TRBV28|few
ASRQVSPLEYEQY
>TRBJ2-1|TRBV27|.
ASSYNRGNNEQF
>TRBJ2-3|TRBV20-1|.
SAPSARWREDTQY
>TRBJ1-6|TRBV7-6|.
ASSPGQGGSPLH
>TRBJ1-1|TRBV27|.
ASSGGRGGSPPEAF
>TRBJ1-6|TRBV4-1|.
ASSLRGGLSSYNSPLH
>TRBJ2-2|TRBV28|few
ASSLLGGRFGELF
>TRBJ2-5|TRBV6-2/TRBV6-3|.
ASSYSWGELQETQY
>TRBJ2-1|TRBV4-3|.
ASSGGPNEQF
>TRBJ2-1|TRBV7-2|.
ASSPGGVFRF
>TRBJ2-1|TRBV15|.
ATSREARRQGVVNEQF
>TRBJ2-7|TRBV7-2|many
ASSLNGQESPYEQY
>TRBJ1-5|TRBV28|.
ASRTTSNQPQH
>TRBJ1-1|TRBV28|.
ARNGGTRGGGPTEAF
>TRBJ1-2|TRBV7-9|once
ASSSLPDGYYGYT
>TRBJ2-3|TRBV7-9|.
ASSPYSSSTDTQY
>TRBJ2-3|TRBV6-2/TRBV6-3|.
ASSYLRPAVTHTDTQY
>TRBJ2-3|TRBV2|.
ASPPARGSDTQY
>TRBJ2-1|TRBV7-6|.
ASSSQTGKSSYNEQF
>TRBJ2-1|TRBV7-6|few
ASSLAPIDNEQF
>TRBJ1-2|TRBV29-1|few
SVELPPGGRVRTGYGYT
>TRBJ2-7|TRBV5-1|.
ASSVGQGWEQY
>TRBJ2-1|TRBV7-3|.
ASSLGRGVF
>TRBJ2-1|TRBV11-2|.
ASSSTGSPSHNEQF
>TRBJ1-6|TRBV7-6|many
ASSPYRRDSPLH
>TRBJ2-5|TRBV7-2|many
ASSLEGDGTQY
>TRBJ2-7|TRBV11-2|.
ASSEIRSPEQY
>TRBJ1-2|TRBV14|few
ASSQLSQVDGYT
>TRBJ1-1|TRBV7-2|many
ASSLALRGYGGTEAF
>TRBJ1-1|TRBV5-1|.
ASSPHFRGRSDEAF
>TRBJ2-7|TRBV7-2|few
ASSYETGGFYEQY